Shown below are 15 T cell receptor beta chains from a single sample sequenced in a study of shared clonotypes between healthy human individuals. Clones were read by immunoSEQ multiplex PCR, and TCRdb kept only the in-frame ones, dropping some. The sample lists more than 850,000 clones; around three quarters were seen once. The sequenced sample was memory CD4+ T cells from PBMCs. Sample subset: CD45RA-negative fraction. The receptor source for this set is a man younger than 35 in good health. Some clones in this sample may be carry-over from other donors' samples.

This clone was counted a few times. The chain carries TRBV28 and TRBJ2-7, with 14 bases matching TRBD2. Germline V CDR1 and CDR2: MDHEN, SYDVKM. V lost 6 bases, J lost 9 bases, and 10 bases stayed unmatched. The CDR3 spans 15 residues. The CDR3 DNA reads as TGTGCCAGCAGCCTCCCTCCGGGACTAGCGGGAGCGCAGTACTTC. Its translation is CASSLPPGLAGAQYF.

The rearrangement joins TRBV4-2 to TRBJ2-1, with a tentative D call TRBD1 (6 bases). Germline loops: CDR1 LGHNA, CDR2 YNFKEQ. The CDR3 contains 18 residues. V dropped 1 base and J dropped 13 bases, with 29 bases sitting between them. This CDR3 is CASSQGVARGPVEGRQFF. CDR3 coding DNA: TGTGCCAGCAGCCAAGGGGTGGCCAGGGGCCCCGTTGAGGGACGTCAGTTCTTC.

This rearrangement joins TRBV28 to TRBJ1-5; maybe TRBD1 (5 bases). The CDR3 contains 13 residues. V was clipped by 8 bases and J by 8 bases, with 16 bases between them. The germline V gene encodes CDR1 MDHEN and CDR2 SYDVKM. This CDR3 is CASQDAGGEPQHF. For the CDR3, the DNA is TGTGCCAGCCAGGACGCGGGAGGGGAGCCCCAGCATTTT.

The chain's CDR3 is CASSKGGRPEETQYF. The CDR3 DNA reads TGTGCCAGCAGCAAGGGGGGGCGTCCGGAAGAGACCCAGTACTTC. This chain links TRBV28 with TRBJ2-5; D may be TRBD2 (7 bases). Germline CDR1 MDHEN, CDR2 SYDVKM. V lost 6 bases and J lost 3, with 17 bases in between. The CDR3 runs 15 residues.

The gene calls are TRBV6-1 and TRBJ1-1, with 12 bases aligning to TRBD1. CDR3 length: 15 residues. From germline, CDR1 is MNHNS and CDR2 SASEGT. The J segment lost 6 bases and the V segment lost 5 bases, leaving 7 bases of the junction unmatched. In nucleotides, the CDR3 is TGTGCCAGCAGTCGGGGAGGGACAGGGGGCCCTGAAGCTTTCTTT. Translation gives CASSRGGTGGPEAFF.

The genes are TRBV7-8 and TRBJ1-4; D is unclear. The V and J ends lost 4 bases and 7 bases respectively, with 13 bases between them. The germline V gene has CDR1 SGHVS and CDR2 FQNEAQ. The CDR3 consists of 14 residues. CDR3 coding DNA: TGTGCCAGCAGCTCGGGTTTGGGTCGTGAAAAACTGTTTTTT. Translating it yields CASSSGLGREKLFF.

This clone was picked up one time. This sequence joins TRBV7-9 and TRBJ2-5; the D gene is possibly TRBD1 (5 bases). The CDR3 length is 15 residues. Germline lookup yields CDR1 SEHNR and CDR2 FQNEAQ (reference sequence). Trimming removed 1 base from V and 5 bases from J, with 14 bases in between. In DNA form, the CDR3 reads TGTGCCAGCAGCTTAGGCCAGGGTTTAAGGGAGACCCAGTACTTC. It encodes CASSLGQGLRETQYF.

This chain joins TRBV5-5 and TRBJ2-2; TRBD2 might be the D (6 bases). V was shortened by 0 bases and J by 4 bases, with 19 bases between the two germline ends. Germline V gene sequence: CDR1 SGHKS, CDR2 YYEKEE (reference sequence). The CDR3 is made up of 18 amino acids. The chain's CDR3 is CASSLGSGAYIFTGELFF. CDR3 in DNA: TGTGCCAGCAGCTTGGGTAGCGGCGCTTATATATTCACCGGGGAGCTGTTTTTT.

The V gene is TRBV5-4, the J gene TRBJ2-1; a weak D match, TRBD2 (6 bases). CDR3 length: 16 amino acids. V dropped 1 base and J dropped 1 base, with 12 bases sitting between them. Per the germline V gene, CDR1 is SGHNT and CDR2 is YYREEE (reference sequence). CDR3 in amino acids: CASSLPSLASYNEQFF. CDR3 sequence (DNA): TGTGCCAGCAGCTTGCCTAGTCTAGCGTCCTACAATGAGCAGTTCTTC.

The rearrangement links TRBV11-2 to TRBJ2-2; D is undetermined. The germline CDR1 and CDR2 sequences are SGHAT and FQNNGV. V shed 7 bases and J shed 2 bases, with 11 bases lying between them. This CDR3 has 14 amino acids. The CDR3 coding sequence is TGTGCCAGCACCCCCAAGAGAAACACCGGGGAGCTGTTTTTT. This encodes CASTPKRNTGELFF.

This clone was counted only a few times. The chain employs TRBV15 and TRBJ1-4; a weak D match, TRBD1 (6 bases). From germline, CDR1 is LNHNV and CDR2 YYDKDF (reference sequence). The CDR3 is 14 amino acids. The germline V and J ends were trimmed by 4 bases and 7 bases, with 13 bases remaining between them. The CDR3 region has the DNA TGTGCCACCAGCACTGTGGGGGCGGGTGAAAAACTGTTTTTT. This gives the protein CATSTVGAGEKLFF.

The chain links TRBV6-6 to TRBJ1-2; D is undetermined. The CDR3 consists of 16 residues. Per germline, CDR1 MNHNY and CDR2 SVGAGI (reference sequence). With 0 bases removed from V and 4 bases from J, the gap between germline ends came to 15 bases. Here the CDR3 DNA reads TGTGCCAGCAGTTACTCGACCGGCAGGCAAACCTATGGCTACACCTTC. Translation gives CASSYSTGRQTYGYTF.

This clone has only a few counts. The chain combines TRBV7-9 with TRBJ1-1; TRBD1 might be the D (6 bases). V was trimmed by 1 base and J by 8 bases, leaving 8 bases between them. The germline V gene encodes CDR1 SEHNR and CDR2 FQNEAQ (reference sequence). The length of the CDR3 is 12 residues. The CDR3: CASSLGTAEAFF. The CDR3 DNA reads as TGTGCCAGCAGCTTAGGGACAGCCGAAGCTTTCTTT.

Comment on this clone: Its ends do not fully match the called genes, so a read error is possible. This chain connects TRBV5-4 to TRBJ2-7, with 7 bases that match TRBD2. Germline V gene sequence: CDR1 SGHNT, CDR2 YYREEE (reference sequence). The length of the CDR3 is 13 residues. The CDR3 DNA follows: TGTGCCAGCAGCTTAGATCTAGCGGAGCCAGAGGCTTTC. Translation gives CASSLDLAEPEAF.

This clone has more than one count but fewer than ten. The chain couples TRBV28 to TRBJ1-1; D unclear. Germline lookup yields CDR1 MDHEN and CDR2 SYDVKM. Trimming pared 4 bases from V and 4 bases from J, leaving 10 bases between. The CDR3 spans 13 residues. The CDR3 bases are TGTGCCAGCAGTTGGCCGGGAGGCACTGAAGCTTTCTTT. Protein sequence: CASSWPGGTEAFF.